The 32 T cell receptor beta chains reported below all come from one sample, sequenced in a study of OX40 agonist ivuxolimab in advanced cancers. Generated by immunoSEQ multiplex PCR, the TCRdb table keeps only in-frame clones and is missing some. The table includes 20,000 to 25,000 clones, roughly 75% detected once. The sequencing used CD4+ or CD8+ T cells sorted from blood, collected in a trial of the OX40 agonist ivuxolimab. These receptors came from an adult with an advanced solid tumor such as melanoma, head and neck, liver or kidney cancer.

J is TRBJ1-1 and V is TRBV7-9; 7 nucleotides align to TRBD1. Germline V gene data show CDR1 as SEHNR and CDR2 as FQNEAQ (reference sequence). This CDR3 region has 15 residues. V lost 5 bases, J lost 0 bases, and 6 bases stayed unmatched. The CDR3 DNA reads TGTGCCAGCAGCGGGGACAGTCCTATGAACACTGAAGCTTTCTTT. Its translation is CASSGDSPMNTEAFF.

V and J are TRBV15 and TRBJ2-6, with D perhaps matching TRBD2 (6 bases). The germline V gene encodes CDR1 LNHNV and CDR2 YYDKDF (reference sequence). V lost 5 bases to trimming and J lost 4 bases, with 21 bases between them. The CDR3 totals 18 residues. The CDR3 protein is CATSGGLRTGEGANVLTF. The DNA for the CDR3 is TGTGCCACCAGCGGAGGGCTGCGGACCGGGGAGGGGGCCAACGTCCTGACTTTC.

The chain uses TRBV27 and TRBJ2-1, with 7 nucleotides matching TRBD2. J was trimmed by 0 bases and V by 4 bases; bases with no gene match: 3. Germline CDR1 reads MNHEY; CDR2 reads SMNVEV (reference sequence). The CDR3 covers 15 residues. As DNA, the CDR3 is TGTGCCAGCAGTTCTAGCGGAAGCTCCTACAATGAGCAGTTCTTC. Translation: CASSSSGSSYNEQFF.

The gene calls are TRBV13 and TRBJ2-2; unclear D gene. CDR1 PRHDT and CDR2 FYEKMQ come from the germline V gene (reference sequence). This CDR3 has 14 amino acids. Trimming left V 5 bases short and J 5 bases short, with 12 bases between. The CDR3 spells CASSPPSYTGELFF. The CDR3 DNA reads TGTGCCAGCAGCCCCCCGAGTTATACCGGGGAGCTGTTTTTT.

This chain's CDR3 is CASSLRVTYNEQFF. CDR3 nucleotide sequence: TGTGCCAGCAGCTTACGCGTCACCTACAATGAGCAGTTCTTC. The V gene is TRBV11-1, the J gene TRBJ2-1; no firm D call. The CDR3 sequence is 14 residues long. Trimming removed 2 bases from V and 2 bases from J, with 7 bases in between. The V gene's germline CDR1 is SGHAT and CDR2 FQDESV (reference sequence).

The chain has TRBV6-1 and TRBJ1-2; weak D call: TRBD1 (6 bases). The CDR3 runs to 15 residues. V lost 2 bases, J lost 8 bases, and 18 bases lay in between. Germline CDR1 reads MNHNS; CDR2 reads SASEGT. CDR3 DNA sequence: TGTGCCAGCAGTGAAATAACAGCAGGGGAAGGCGGCTACACCTTC. It yields the protein CASSEITAGEGGYTF.

This chain uses TRBV9 with TRBJ1-6, with TRBD1 identical over 8 bases. Germline-derived CDR1 and CDR2 are SGDLS and YYNGEE. With V trimmed by 7 bases and J by 6 bases, 9 bases remained unmatched. The CDR3 is made up of 15 amino acids. This CDR3 reads CASAGQGTSNSPLHF. The CDR3 DNA reads TGTGCCAGCGCCGGACAGGGTACTAGTAATTCACCCCTCCACTTT.

In DNA form, the CDR3 reads TGTGCCAGCAGTGATCCCGGCCTGGGACAGATGAACACCGGGGAGCTGTTTTTT. This gives the protein CASSDPGLGQMNTGELFF. V usage is TRBV25-1 and J usage is TRBJ2-2; TRBD1 matches at 7 bases. Germline CDR1 reads MGHDK; CDR2 reads SYGVNS. This CDR3 comprises 18 residues. V lost 3 bases and J lost 1; bases outside the gene matches: 11.

The chain employs TRBV28 and TRBJ2-1; either TRBD1 or TRBD2 may fit D (8 bases each). CDR1 and CDR2 (germline): MDHEN, SYDVKM. The CDR3 contains 16 residues. V lost 5 bases to trimming and J lost 6 bases, with 20 bases between them. DNA for the CDR3: TGTGCCAGCAGTCCACGGAGGACAGGGACTAGCAATGAGCAGTTCTTC. Translated: CASSPRRTGTSNEQFF.

The rearrangement uses TRBV7-8 and TRBJ2-3, with 7 bases that match TRBD1. In germline, CDR1 is SGHVS, CDR2 FQNEAQ. V was clipped by 5 bases and J by 4 bases; unmatched bases: 12. The CDR3 extends over 16 amino acids. The chain's CDR3 is CASSPRDRVSADTQYF. For the CDR3, the DNA is TGTGCCAGCAGCCCCCGCGACAGGGTGTCAGCAGATACGCAGTATTTT. The complete variable domain, with remaining parts taken from reference TRBV7-8 and TRBJ2-3, reads GAGVSQSPRYKVAKRGQDVALRCDPISGHVSLFWYQQALGQGPEFLTYFQNEAQLDKSGLPSDRFFAERPEGSVSTLKIQRTQQEDSAVYLCASSPRDRVSADTQYFGPGTRLTVL.

V gene TRBV7-6 combines with J gene TRBJ1-1; 7 positions match TRBD1. With V trimmed by 0 bases and J by 1 base, 2 bases remained unmatched. The germline gives CDR1 SGHVS, CDR2 FNYEAQ. The length of the CDR3 is 15 residues. CDR3 DNA sequence: TGTGCCAGCAGCTTAGCGCCAGGGGGGAACACTGAAGCTTTCTTT. It is translated as CASSLAPGGNTEAFF. The full variable domain, its missing parts supplied by reference TRBV7-6 and TRBJ1-1, is GAGVSQSPRYKVTKRGQDVALRCDPISGHVSLYWYRQALGQGPEFLTYFNYEAQQDKSGLPNDRFSAERPEGSISTLTIQRTEQRDSAMYRCASSLAPGGNTEAFFGQGTRLTVV.

The chain combines TRBV6-5 with TRBJ2-7; the D is unclear. Germline assignment: CDR1 MNHEY and CDR2 SVGAGI. V was cut by 5 bases and J by 1 base, with 12 bases left in between. There are 14 residues in the CDR3. CDR3 amino acids: CASSRRPQSYEQYF. The CDR3 DNA sequence: TGTGCCAGCAGTCGACGACCCCAGTCCTACGAGCAGTACTTC.

The rearrangement uses TRBV18 and TRBJ2-7; the match to TRBD1 covers 7 bases. CDR1 is KGHSH, CDR2 LQKENI, per germline. Trimming at V came to 6 bases and at J to 1 base, leaving 6 bases not matched to a gene. The CDR3 is 14 amino acids. In DNA form, the CDR3 reads TGTGCCAGCTCCCCGGACAGGAGTTCCTACGAGCAGTACTTC. Protein product: CASSPDRSSYEQYF.

This rearrangement joins TRBV7-2 to TRBJ2-5; possible D gene TRBD2, 6 bases. The J call may be incorrect, as the DNA end agrees better with TRBJ2-7. The CDR3 length is 14 residues. CDR1 SGHTA and CDR2 FQGNSA come from the germline V gene. Here the CDR3 DNA reads TGTGCCAGCAGCGCAGCTCCGGGACTTTACGAGCAGTACTTC. Its protein product is CASSAAPGLYEQYF.

The chain carries TRBV27 and TRBJ2-3; D perhaps matches TRBD1 (5 bases). V was trimmed by 1 base and J by 0 bases, leaving 20 bases between them. This CDR3 has 19 amino acids. The germline V gene has CDR1 MNHEY and CDR2 SMNVEV (reference sequence). CDR3 sequence (DNA): TGTGCCAGCAGTTTATTGCAGGGTGGAATTTTTCCTAGCACAGATACGCAGTATTTT. Its protein product is CASSLLQGGIFPSTDTQYF.

The chain has TRBV5-5 and TRBJ1-1; maybe TRBD1 (5 bases). The germline V and J ends were trimmed by 2 bases and 1 base, with 12 bases remaining between them. Germline loops: CDR1 SGHKS, CDR2 YYEKEE (reference sequence). CDR3 size: 15 residues. CDR3 sequence: CASSFPGTGNTEAFF. CDR3 in DNA: TGTGCCAGCAGCTTTCCCGGGACGGGGAACACTGAAGCTTTCTTT.

This chain connects TRBV7-2 to TRBJ1-2; D perhaps matches TRBD1 (5 bases). The germline V gene encodes CDR1 SGHTA and CDR2 FQGNSA. The V and J ends lost 5 bases and 7 bases respectively, with 20 bases between them. The CDR3 is made up of 15 amino acids. CDR3 residues: CASSPALTAGVGYTF. The CDR3 DNA follows: TGTGCCAGCAGCCCAGCCCTGACAGCCGGAGTTGGCTACACCTTC.

This chain connects TRBV7-8 to TRBJ1-1; no reliable D call. The germline V gene encodes CDR1 SGHVS and CDR2 FQNEAQ. V was cut by 5 bases and J by 3 bases, with 16 bases left in between. This CDR3 is 15 amino acids long. Here the CDR3 reads CASSANAGQHTEAFF. In DNA form, the CDR3 reads TGTGCCAGCAGCGCAAACGCCGGCCAGCACACTGAAGCTTTCTTT.

J is TRBJ2-1 and V is TRBV6-1, with 11 nucleotides matching TRBD2. The J segment lost 8 bases and the V segment lost 7 bases, leaving 7 bases of the junction unmatched. Germline loops: CDR1 MNHNS, CDR2 SASEGT. This CDR3 spans 14 amino acids. The CDR3 is CASMGLAVFDEQFF. CDR3 bases: TGTGCCAGCATGGGACTAGCGGTTTTTGATGAGCAGTTCTTC.

This clone appeared a single time. The V gene is TRBV28, the J gene TRBJ1-2; the D is unclear. This CDR3 is 14 amino acids long. Deletions cut 10 bases from V and 0 bases from J, with 15 bases between. Germline CDR1 and CDR2: MDHEN and SYDVKM. CDR3 DNA sequence: TGTGCCACCCGGCGCGTGCGCACTAACTATGGCTACACCTTC. It is translated as CATRRVRTNYGYTF.

The chain has TRBV6-1 and TRBJ1-5; D gene uncertain. The germline CDR1 and CDR2 sequences are MNHNS and SASEGT. This CDR3 comprises 13 residues. V lost 6 bases to trimming and J lost 2 bases, with 8 bases between them. The CDR3 region is CASSLSGNQPQHF. DNA for the CDR3: TGTGCCAGCAGCCTCTCCGGCAATCAGCCCCAGCATTTT.

V gene TRBV28 combines with J gene TRBJ1-5; D unclear. Germline values: CDR1 MDHEN, CDR2 SYDVKM. V was trimmed by 7 bases and J by 6 bases, leaving 10 bases between them. CDR3 length equals 12 residues. CDR3 region: CASNALGQPQHF. CDR3 DNA: TGTGCCAGCAACGCACTGGGTCAGCCCCAGCATTTT.

The V gene is TRBV5-6, the J gene TRBJ2-6; TRBD1 is a possible D gene (5 bases). The CDR3 covers 18 residues. Germline V gene sequence: CDR1 SGHDT, CDR2 YYEEEE. With 5 bases removed from V and 4 bases from J, the gap between germline ends came to 22 bases. For the CDR3, the DNA is TGTGCCAGCAGTCGACGAGGCAGGGCCATTTCGGGGGCCAACGTCCTGACTTTC. Translated: CASSRRGRAISGANVLTF.

Only a few counts were recorded for this clone. The chain joins TRBV7-2 to TRBJ2-3; TRBD2 aligns across 8 bases. CDR1 is SGHTA, CDR2 FQGNSA, per germline. V lost 4 bases, J lost 0 bases, and 3 bases stayed unmatched. This CDR3 region has 15 residues. The CDR3 sequence is CASSWSGRSTDTQYF. In nucleotides, the CDR3 is TGTGCCAGCAGCTGGAGCGGGAGAAGCACAGATACGCAGTATTTT.

The chain has TRBV5-4 and TRBJ2-2, with no clear D. V shed 3 bases and J shed 3 bases, with 3 bases lying between them. The CDR3 extends over 12 amino acids. From germline, CDR1 is SGHNT and CDR2 YYREEE (reference sequence). CDR3 loop: CASSWDTGELFF. The DNA of the CDR3 is TGTGCCAGCAGCTGGGACACCGGGGAGCTGTTTTTT.

The chain uses TRBV7-3 and TRBJ1-1; TRBD1 is a possible D gene (6 bases). V lost 0 bases and J lost 2, with 10 bases in between. Germline CDR1 and CDR2: SGHTA and FQGTGA. This CDR3 contains 15 residues. The CDR3, as DNA: TGTGCCAGCAGCTTAACGGGGGCAGCCAACACTGAAGCTTTCTTT. It translates to CASSLTGAANTEAFF.

The chain is built from TRBV28 and TRBJ1-5; 7 nucleotides align to TRBD1. With V trimmed by 4 bases and J by 0 bases, 6 bases remained unmatched. This CDR3 is 16 amino acids long. Germline V gives CDR1 MDHEN, CDR2 SYDVKM. The CDR3 loop reads CASSYRGRYSNQPQHF. For the CDR3, the DNA is TGTGCCAGCAGTTACAGGGGCCGATATAGCAATCAGCCCCAGCATTTT.

The chain couples TRBV6-5 to TRBJ2-4; D is uncertain. With 0 bases removed from V and 2 bases from J, the gap between germline ends came to 5 bases. The CDR3 covers 14 residues. Germline values: CDR1 MNHEY, CDR2 SVGAGI. The CDR3 here is CASSYSLSKNIQYF. In nucleotides, the CDR3 is TGTGCCAGCAGTTACTCGTTATCCAAAAACATTCAGTACTTC.

V usage is TRBV5-1 and J usage is TRBJ1-5, with 8 positions matching TRBD1. Germline values: CDR1 SGHRS, CDR2 YFSETQ. The V segment lost 4 bases and the J segment 5 bases; nucleotides outside the gene matches: 5. The CDR3 has 14 amino acids. CDR3: CASSQGQGDQPQHF. DNA for the CDR3: TGCGCCAGCAGCCAAGGACAGGGTGATCAGCCCCAGCATTTT.

The V and J genes are TRBV5-8 and TRBJ2-5; tentative D call: TRBD1 (5 bases). V shed 1 base and J shed 4 bases, with 11 bases lying between them. The V gene's germline CDR1 is SGHTS and CDR2 YDEGEE. The CDR3 covers 14 residues. CDR3 sequence: CASSLPGSGETQYF. The CDR3 DNA sequence: TGTGCCAGCAGCTTGCCAGGGTCTGGAGAGACCCAGTACTTC.

In DNA, the CDR3 is TGTGCCAGCAGTTTAACCCCGGACAGGTCTCGGGAGCAGTACTTC. Its protein product is CASSLTPDRSREQYF. The chain employs TRBV28 and TRBJ2-7; 7 bases agree with TRBD1. The CDR3 has 15 residues. Unmatched junction bases numbered 11, after V lost 2 bases and J lost 7 bases. Germline V gives CDR1 MDHEN, CDR2 SYDVKM.

This clone was detected once. The rearrangement uses TRBV11-2 and TRBJ2-1, with 7 bases lining up with TRBD2. The CDR3 loop spans 15 amino acids. J lost 10 bases, V lost 7 bases, and 16 bases had no gene match. CDR1 and CDR2 (germline): SGHAT, FQNNGV. CDR3 DNA sequence: TGTGCCAGCACCCTACGCCGAGGGCCTAGCGGCGAGCAGTTCTTC. It translates to CASTLRRGPSGEQFF.